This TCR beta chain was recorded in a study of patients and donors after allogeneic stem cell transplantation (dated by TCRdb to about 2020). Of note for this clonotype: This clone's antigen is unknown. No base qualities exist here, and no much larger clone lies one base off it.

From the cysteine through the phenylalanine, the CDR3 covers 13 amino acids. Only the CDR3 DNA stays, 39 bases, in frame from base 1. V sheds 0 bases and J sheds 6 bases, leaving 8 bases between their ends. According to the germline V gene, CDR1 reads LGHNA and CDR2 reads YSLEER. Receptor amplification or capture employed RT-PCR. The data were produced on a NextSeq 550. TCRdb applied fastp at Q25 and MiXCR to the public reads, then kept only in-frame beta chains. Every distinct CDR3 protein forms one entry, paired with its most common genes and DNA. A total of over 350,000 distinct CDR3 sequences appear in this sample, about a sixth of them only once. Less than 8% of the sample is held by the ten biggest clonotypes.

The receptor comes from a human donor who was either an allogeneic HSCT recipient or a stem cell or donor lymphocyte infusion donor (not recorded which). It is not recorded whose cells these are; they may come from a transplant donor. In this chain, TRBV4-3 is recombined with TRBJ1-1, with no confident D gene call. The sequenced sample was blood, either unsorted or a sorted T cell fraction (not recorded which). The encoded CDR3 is CASSQEWESEAFF. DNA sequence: TGCGCCAGCAGCCAAGAATGGGAATCTGAAGCTTTCTTT.